The rows below give T cell receptor beta chains drawn from one sample of a study of T cell changes during pregnancy in multiple sclerosis. Profiling relied on immunoSEQ multiplex PCR, and the TCRdb table lists in-frame clones only, not all of them. The table shows tens of thousands of clones, with 91% occurring only once. The source was CD4+ T cells from peripheral blood mononuclear cells, collected after pregnancy. These receptor sequences come from a female donor in good health, enrolled as a control in a pregnancy study. The conserved cysteine and the conserved F or W are not part of the CDR3 here. Fields, in order: J gene, V gene, clone size, CDR3 protein. Part of the rows lack a size; the others show once, few, many or a class for expanded clones.

>TRBJ1-1|TRBV6-4|-
ASSAVWGVNTEAF
>TRBJ2-1|TRBV7-6|-
ASSLLGQGIDEQF
>TRBJ2-6|TRBV5-6|-
ASSREWVLT
>TRBJ1-2|TRBV5-1|once
ASSLGQPINYGYT
>TRBJ1-1|TRBV6-4|-
ASSPDLNTEAF
>TRBJ2-5|TRBV5-6|-
ASSLGGQSNQETQY
>TRBJ2-7|TRBV15|-
ATSRGPRDEQY
>TRBJ2-3|TRBV28|-
ASSLQLAGVGDTQY
>TRBJ2-1|TRBV27|-
ASSPPLGETSGSMNEQF
>TRBJ2-3|TRBV14|-
ASSRADTQY
>TRBJ1-1|TRBV19|few
AARQGRNTEAF
>TRBJ2-3|TRBV28|once
ASTPGFLEGYTQY
>TRBJ2-1|TRBV18|-
ASSPASGHPLYNEQF
>TRBJ1-6|TRBV5-5|-
ASNTGIGRSYNSPLH
>TRBJ1-5|TRBV18|-
ASSRDRTGNQPQH
>TRBJ2-3|TRBV6-6|-
ASSASGGDWDTQY
>TRBJ1-2|TRBV29-1|-
SVGRGLGGYT
>TRBJ1-1|TRBV5-6|-
ASSRGGANTEAF
>TRBJ2-7|TRBV19|-
ASSATGVGAYEQY
>TRBJ2-1|TRBV6-6|-
ASSYPGFGNEQF
>TRBJ2-3|TRBV7-9|-
ARGGPEAGTDTQY
>TRBJ1-4|TRBV25-1|-
ASSESANEKLF
>TRBJ2-5|TRBV15|-
ATSGGLAGRYQETQY
>TRBJ1-1|TRBV6-6|-
ASSYQGMNTEAF
>TRBJ2-7|TRBV28|-
ASSQLAGGREQY
>TRBJ1-4|TRBV7-8|-
ASSFHRIENEKLF
>TRBJ2-1|TRBV6-5|once
ASPVLAGAHEQF
>TRBJ2-7|TRBV27|once
ASRPLGRVHEQY
>TRBJ2-5|TRBV5-8|-
ASSPFGGGSQETQY
>TRBJ2-2|TRBV15|-
ATSREGSGGELF
>TRBJ2-5|TRBV5-1|-
ASSLEADRIQETQY
>TRBJ1-2|TRBV15|-
ATRSTGVEANYGYT
>TRBJ1-1|TRBV6-5|-
ASSYSTGFSEAF
>TRBJ2-7|TRBV21-1|-
ASTPGDRGSYEQY
>TRBJ1-4|TRBV6-6|once
ASSYGRRTEEKLF
>TRBJ1-6|TRBV5-4|-
ASSLESVVNSPLH
>TRBJ2-3|TRBV2|-
ASSDASGAYTQY
>TRBJ2-7|TRBV7-3|-
ASSTRSGQGDYEQY
>TRBJ2-6|TRBV7-3|-
ASRGVGGANVLT
>TRBJ1-1|TRBV7-8|-
ASSFKGGTEAF
>TRBJ2-1|TRBV30|-
AWSVLGVAGSSNEQF
>TRBJ2-1|TRBV7-8|-
ASKLAGGYNEQF
>TRBJ2-3|TRBV5-1|-
ASSLAPSGDSEAQY
>TRBJ1-3|TRBV4-1|-
ASSQEDYRAQRGPGNTIY
>TRBJ2-7|TRBV18|-
ASSPGTSGHYEQY
>TRBJ1-2|TRBV5-4|-
ASSFGQGTNYGYT
>TRBJ2-5|TRBV19|-
ASKARGGSETQY